This is a list of T cell receptor beta chains from one sample in a study of blood T cell repertoires in COVID-19. Clones were read by immunoSEQ multiplex PCR, and TCRdb kept only the in-frame ones, dropping some. The data contain about 270,000 clones, 87% of them singletons. The specimen sequenced was peripheral blood. Every receptor here comes from a woman between 45 and 65 years old with acute or convalescent COVID-19. Both conserved end residues are part of each CDR3. The D gene is left open where the match is weak. The size entry is marked missing in some rows and otherwise reads once, few, many or a size class.

>NA|TRBJ2-3|TRBV4-3|TRBD1
TGCGCCAGCAGCCAAGCGGACAGGGGGCGAAATACGCAGTATTTT
CASSQADRGRNTQYF
>NA|TRBJ2-5|TRBV2|TRBD1
TGTGCCAGTCGGACAGGGGGATCCCAAGAGACCCAGTACTTC
CASRTGGSQETQYF
>NA|TRBJ2-7|TRBV28|TRBD2
TGTGCCAGCAGTTCCTACGGACTAGCGGGAGGGCACGAGCAGTACTTC
CASSSYGLAGGHEQYF
>NA|TRBJ1-4|TRBV27|TRBD1
TGTGCCAGCGGAATAAGAGCGACAGGGAATGAATTCGGAAAACTGTTTTTT
CASGIRATGNEFGKLFF
>NA|TRBJ1-4|TRBV10-3|TRBD1
TGTGCCATCACCGCCGGGACAGCTAATGAAAAACTGTTTTTT
CAITAGTANEKLFF
>NA|TRBJ1-1|TRBV20-1|NA
TGCAGTGCTAGGTGGCAGGGCCAAGCTTTCTTT
CSARWQGQAFF
>NA|TRBJ1-5|TRBV20-1|NA
TGCAGTGCTAGTTCCAATCATAAGGAGGTGTTGAATCAGCCCCAGCATTTT
CSASSNHKEVLNQPQHF
>NA|TRBJ2-3|TRBV6-5|NA
TGTGCCAGCAGTTACCAAGGCAGGGGCCAAGATACGCAGTATTTT
CASSYQGRGQDTQYF
>NA|TRBJ2-7|TRBV5-5|TRBD1
TGTGCCAGCAGCCCTAGGACAGGATTGTCCTACGAGCAGTACTTC
CASSPRTGLSYEQYF
>once|TRBJ2-2|TRBV7-2|NA
TGTGCCAGCAGCCCCGGACTCCGCACCGGGGAGCTGTTTTTT
CASSPGLRTGELFF
>NA|TRBJ1-2|TRBV11-2|TRBD1
TGTGCCAGCAGCCCTACACAGGGGGTCGGCTACACCTTC
CASSPTQGVGYTF
>few|TRBJ1-5|TRBV12-5|NA
TGTGCTAGTGGTTTGGTCTCATTCTGGGCAGACGCTAATAATTATAGCAATCAGCCCCAGCATTTT
CASGLVSFWADANNYSNQPQHF
>NA|TRBJ1-1|TRBV6-6|NA
TGTGCCAGCAGTTACCAGGTCATGAACACTGAAGCTTTCTTT
CASSYQVMNTEAFF
>few|TRBJ2-7|TRBV5-1|TRBD1
TGCGCCAGCAGCTGGGGGACAGGGGGGTACGAGCAGTACTTC
CASSWGTGGYEQYF
>NA|TRBJ2-5|TRBV9|TRBD2
TGTGCCAGCAGCGTAGCCCCTAGCGGGGGGGAAGAGACCCAGTACTTC
CASSVAPSGGEETQYF
>NA|TRBJ1-5|TRBV9|NA
TGTGCCAGCAGCCCCAGTCCAAACAGGGATCAGCCCCAGCATTTT
CASSPSPNRDQPQHF
>NA|TRBJ2-3|TRBV28|TRBD2
TGTGCCAGCTGTGCGATGACGGGGAGGGGCTCAGATACGCAGTATTTT
CASCAMTGRGSDTQYF
>NA|TRBJ1-6|TRBV5-4|TRBD1
TGTGCCAGCAGCATCCCGGGACAGGATATTGATTCACCCCTCCACTTT
CASSIPGQDIDSPLHF
>NA|TRBJ2-1|TRBV12-5|NA
TGTGCTAGTGGTTTGAACGGGGGAGTGAGTGAGCAGTTCTTC
CASGLNGGVSEQFF
>few|TRBJ2-3|TRBV2|NA
TGTGCCAGCATCAGAACGTCAGATACGCAGTATTTT
CASIRTSDTQYF
>NA|TRBJ2-2|TRBV5-1|NA
TGCGCCACTTCGGACAGCGCGAACACCGGGGAGCTGTTTTTT
CATSDSANTGELFF
>NA|TRBJ1-3|TRBV7-2|TRBD1
TGTGCCAGCAGCCCCGGACAGGCAGCTGGAAACACCATATATTTT
CASSPGQAAGNTIYF
>NA|TRBJ1-3|TRBV7-2|NA
TGTGCCAGCAGCTTAAAGGACTGGCGTGGAAACACCATATATTTT
CASSLKDWRGNTIYF
>NA|TRBJ2-1|TRBV6-6|TRBD2
TGTGCCAGCAGTCAGATATTGGGACTAGCGGGAGACGGGGGCAATGAGCAGTTCTTC
CASSQILGLAGDGGNEQFF
>NA|TRBJ2-5|TRBV6-2/TRBV6-3|TRBD2
TGTGCCAGCAGTCCGGGGGGGGCAGGAGAGACCCAGTACTTC
CASSPGGAGETQYF
>NA|TRBJ2-1|TRBV5-1|TRBD2
TGCGCCAGCAGCTCAATGGGGGGAGGGGTCTCCTACAATGAGCAGTTCTTC
CASSSMGGGVSYNEQFF
>NA|TRBJ2-7|TRBV28|TRBD1
TGTGCCAGCAGGCCAGGGGGAGATTACGAGCAGTACTTC
CASRPGGDYEQYF
>NA|TRBJ2-1|TRBV7-2|TRBD1
TGTGCCAGCAGCTACACAGGGGGCGCGATAGTTGAGCAGTTCTTC
CASSYTGGAIVEQFF
>once|TRBJ1-5|TRBV11-1|TRBD1
TGTGCCAGCAGCTCACAGGGGGACCAGCCCCAGCATTTT
CASSSQGDQPQHF
>once|TRBJ1-5|TRBV18|NA
TGTGCCAGCTCACCGAGGGAGGGCAGTATTAGCAATCAGCCCCAGCATTTT
CASSPREGSISNQPQHF
>NA|TRBJ1-5|TRBV14|NA
TGTGCCAGCAGCCTACAGGGTATTGATCAGCCCCAGCATTTT
CASSLQGIDQPQHF
>once|TRBJ2-7|TRBV9|NA
TGTGCCAGCAGCCCCACGACTAGCTCCTACGAGCAGTACTTC
CASSPTTSSYEQYF
>NA|TRBJ1-6|TRBV7-9|NA
TGTGCCAGCAGCTTGGGAGGGGGGGGTCGGAATTCACCCCTCCACTTT
CASSLGGGGRNSPLHF
>few|TRBJ1-2|TRBV15|TRBD1
TGTGCCACCAGCCCGACAGGGTGGTATGGCTACACCTTC
CATSPTGWYGYTF
>NA|TRBJ2-4|TRBV27|TRBD1
TGTGCCAGCAGTTACTATCGGACAGGGGAAAACATTCAGTACTTC
CASSYYRTGENIQYF
>NA|TRBJ2-1|TRBV18|NA
TGTGCCAGCTCACCAGCGGGTTCATACAATGAGCAGTTCTTC
CASSPAGSYNEQFF
>NA|TRBJ2-5|TRBV27|NA
TGTGCCAGCAGTTTTGCATTCGAGGCGGGGCAAGAGACCCAGTACTTC
CASSFAFEAGQETQYF
>NA|TRBJ1-6|TRBV11-3|NA
TGTGCCAGCAGCCCAGGACAGAGTTCACCCCTCCACTTT
CASSPGQSSPLHF
>few|TRBJ2-1|TRBV25-1|TRBD1
TGTGCCAGCAGTGAAAGGACAGGGGTCAACAATGAGCAGTTCTTC
CASSERTGVNNEQFF
>NA|TRBJ2-1|TRBV3-1/TRBV3-2|TRBD2
TGTGCCAGCAGATTAGCGGGAGGAACCTACAATGAGCAGTTCTTC
CASRLAGGTYNEQFF
>NA|TRBJ2-7|TRBV9|NA
TGTGCCAGCAGCGCCCCGTCCTCCTACGAGCAGTACTTC
CASSAPSSYEQYF
>NA|TRBJ1-1|TRBV6-6|NA
TGTGCCAGCAGTTACTCACGGGAGGCTTGGCACCGAGCTTTCTTT
CASSYSREAWHRAFF
>few|TRBJ2-3|TRBV13|NA
TGTGCCAGCAGCCCCACGGGGAGCTACACAGATACGCAGTATTTT
CASSPTGSYTDTQYF
>NA|TRBJ2-5|TRBV13|TRBD2
TGTGCCAGCAGCCCTCGGGGCTGGGGGCTGGCGGGAGGGCCGGAGACCCAGTACTTC
CASSPRGWGLAGGPETQYF
>NA|TRBJ2-3|TRBV24-1|NA
TGTGCCACCAGTGATAGGACAGGCACAGATACGCAGTATTTT
CATSDRTGTDTQYF
>NA|TRBJ1-2|TRBV5-6|NA
TGTGCCAGCAGCCCTTGGTGGGGAGGCACCGGGCGAGGCTACACCTTC
CASSPWWGGTGRGYTF
>few|TRBJ1-2|TRBV10-1|TRBD1
TGCGCCAGCAGGACAACAGGGGTCGAGGGCTACACCTTC
CASRTTGVEGYTF
>NA|TRBJ2-2|TRBV5-1|TRBD1
TGCGCCAGCAGCCTGGGACAGGGGAACACCGGGGAGCTGTTTTTT
CASSLGQGNTGELFF
>NA|TRBJ2-1|TRBV7-9|TRBD2
TGTGCCAGCAGCTTAATTGGGACTAGCGGCCACAATGAGCAGTTCTTC
CASSLIGTSGHNEQFF
>NA|TRBJ1-1|TRBV9|NA
TGTGCCAGCAGCGCGTACTTCGGGGAAGCTTTCTTT
CASSAYFGEAFF
>NA|TRBJ2-5|TRBV6-1|NA
TGTGCCAGCAGTGAAGACGCCGTGGACTCACAAGAGACCCAGTACTTC
CASSEDAVDSQETQYF
>NA|TRBJ1-4|TRBV9|NA
TGTGCCAGCAGCGTTAGAGAGATTGCAACTAATGAAAAACTGTTTTTT
CASSVREIATNEKLFF
>NA|TRBJ2-6|TRBV7-2|TRBD1
TGTGCCAGCAGCGGTAGGGACAGGGGAGGATCTGGGGCCAACGTCCTGACTTTC
CASSGRDRGGSGANVLTF